This T cell receptor (beta chain) was retrieved from a study of blood T cell repertoires in COVID-19. Study at large: PBMCs, B-cell-depleted T cells, or T cells were the source of the cDNA or gDNA that made up the material.

V shed 1 base and J 7 bases; nucleotides not matched to a gene: 3. Germline CDR1 is SGHNT and CDR2 is YYREEE (reference sequence). This CDR3 is 14 amino acids long. Data came from immunoSEQ multiplex PCR; TCRdb stores just in-frame clones and leaves some out. The sample lists roughly 190,000 clones; 88% were seen once. The chain links TRBV5-4 to TRBJ1-2; TRBD1 matches at 11 bases. The TCR comes from a human donor in a cohort sampled during active COVID-19. Sequencing was done on a sample of peripheral blood. The CDR3 sequence is CASSLPGTGGGYTF. The CDR3 DNA follows: TGTGCCAGCAGCTTGCCAGGGACAGGGGGTGGCTACACCTTC.